The clone carrying this T cell receptor (beta chain) was found a few times. The data belong to a study of beta chain features in type 1 diabetes. The study reverse transcribed the entire isolated RNA, so it sequenced expressed TCRB transcripts. Each sample of naive, central memory or regulatory T cells had, on average, around 3.5 million reads. Using immunoSEQ multiplex PCR, the repertoire was profiled, and TCRdb retains in-frame clones only, with some absent. The sample contains just over 600,000 clones, around 16% of which appear only once. Staining for CD45RO/CCR7/CD25/CD127/CD95/CD27 allowed sorting of CD4+ naive, central memory, regulatory and stem cell-like memory cells. The germline CDR1 and CDR2 sequences are LGHNA and YSLEER. Between the trimmed V and J ends, which lost 4 bases and 0 bases, there was a span of 15 bases. CDR3 length equals 16 residues.

This sequence originates from a man younger than 35 in good health. The sequenced sample was naive CD4+ T cells from blood. V is TRBV4-3 and J is TRBJ1-1; D might be TRBD1 (6 bases). Here the CDR3 reads CASSLTGNLMNTEAFF. The CDR3 nucleotides read TGCGCCAGCAGCCTTACAGGGAACCTCATGAACACTGAAGCTTTCTTT.